This TCR beta chain was recorded in a study of T-cell reconstitution after alpha-beta-depleted transplantation in children. The TCRbeta library incorporated unique molecular identifiers. TCRdb fed the PCR reads into MiXCR, producing one record per CDR3 protein. The repertoire holds about 610,000 distinct CDR3 sequences, 8% to 11% seen once, with less than 5% in the top ten. Only a few counts were recorded for this clonotype. The length of the CDR3 is 14 residues. V was clipped by 2 bases and J by 10 bases, with 14 bases between them. The chain has TRBV12-3 or TRBV12-4 and TRBJ1-4; D is ambiguous. This clonotype was sampled from a human donor who donated a stem cell graft to a child with acute myeloid leukemia. Sequenced material: PBMCs from the stem cell graft donor, taken from the stem cell graft. The DNA of the CDR3 is TGTGCCAGCAGTTTACCGGAGCCGACGGCAAAACTGTTTTTT. It specifies CASSLPEPTAKLFF.